This T cell receptor beta chain comes out of a study of T-cell memory formation after mild COVID-19. Study overall: Clustering of TCRs was largely donor specific. Findings and caveats of the study: Pre-infection memory harbored some responding clones, suggesting cross-reactive memory joined. Later expanders leaned CD4+, whereas clones that contracted between day 15 and 85 were balanced CD4/CD8.

TCRdb fed the 5' RACE reads into MiXCR, producing one record per CDR3 protein. The table shows about 100,000 distinct CDR3 sequences, with under 15% occurring only once. Germline CDR1 is LGHDT and CDR2 is YNNKEL (reference sequence). The trim removed 6 bases at V and 4 bases at J, leaving 3 bases unmatched. The CDR3 sequence is 13 residues long. On this clonotype: The antigen remains undetermined.

Sequences were obtained from PBMCs or a T cell subset sorted from them (not recorded which). This receptor was taken from a man in his late teens or twenties who had mild COVID-19 (a few samples of this study predate the infection). Cell type and time point are not known. The chain joins TRBV3-1 to TRBJ1-1; the match to TRBD1 covers 9 bases. CDR3 nucleotides: TGTGCCAGCAGGGGACAGGGAACCACTGAAGCTTTCTTT. Encoded protein: CASRGQGTTEAFF. The full variable domain, its missing parts supplied by reference TRBV3-1 and TRBJ1-1, is DTAVSQTPKYLVTQMGNDKSIKCEQNLGHDTMYWYKQDSKKFLKIMFSYNNKELIINETVPNRFSPKSPDKAHLNLHINSLELGDSAVYFCASRGQGTTEAFFGQGTRLTVV.